This record concerns one T cell receptor (beta chain) sequence. What it binds is unknown. The CDR3 loop spans 17 amino acids. Per germline, CDR1 MGHRA and CDR2 YSYEKL. After removal of 1 base from V and 4 bases from J, the junction contained 12 bases not matched to a gene. With 60 Vbeta and 13 Jbeta primers, the PCR was carried out. Using immunoSEQ multiplex PCR, the repertoire was profiled, and TCRdb retains in-frame clones only, with some absent. The sample has fewer than 100,000 clones; the top ten hold around 0.6%. The data belong to a study of cytomegalovirus exposure and HLA in healthy donors. General observations from the study: TCR beta V- and J-gene trimming was later associated with a missense DCLRE1C variant. In a later analysis, parvovirus B19, influenza, CMV and Epstein-Barr virus appeared linked to several top co-occurrence clusters.

The origin of this receptor is a man between 45 and 60 years old in good health and CMV-seronegative. Sequencing was done on a sample of PBMCs. This chain connects TRBV4-1 to TRBJ1-2; 7 bases are a match to TRBD1. The CDR3 here is CASSQGTRTGEIYGYTF. CDR3 DNA: TGCGCCAGCAGCCAAGGAACCCGGACAGGAGAGATCTATGGCTACACCTTC.